These 32 T cell receptor beta chains share one sample of origin, sequenced in a study of blood T cell repertoires in COVID-19. Sequenced by immunoSEQ multiplex PCR; TCRdb stores in-frame clones only, minus some. The sample lists roughly 41,000 clones; over 80% were seen once. Specimen: peripheral blood. These receptors were obtained from a middle-aged man with active COVID-19.

This clone was picked up one time. This chain links TRBV7-6 with TRBJ1-2; the D gene is possibly TRBD1 (6 bases). The CDR3 loop spans 13 amino acids. Germline CDR1 is SGHVS and CDR2 is FNYEAQ. The ends were cut back, 5 bases at V and 6 bases at J, with 13 bases in the middle. The chain's CDR3 is CASSNTGGDGYTF. In nucleotides, the CDR3 is TGTGCCAGCAGCAACACGGGGGGCGATGGCTACACCTTC.

This clone was seen a few times. The chain combines TRBV5-1 with TRBJ2-7; unclear D gene. The germline V and J ends were trimmed by 4 bases and 0 bases, with 11 bases remaining between them. CDR1 is SGHRS, CDR2 YFSETQ, per germline. The CDR3 consists of 14 residues. CDR3 protein: CASSLQVSSYEQYF. DNA of the CDR3: TGCGCCAGCAGCCTGCAGGTGAGCTCCTACGAGCAGTACTTC.

In its sample, this clone is medium-sized (0.01 to 0.1%). This chain uses TRBV7-8 with TRBJ1-2, with D tentatively TRBD1 (5 bases). The V end was cut by 1 base, the J end by 1 base, with 7 bases between. This CDR3 has 14 amino acids. From germline, CDR1 is SGHVS and CDR2 FQNEAQ. The CDR3 spells CASSLGGVNYGYTF. DNA of the CDR3: TGTGCCAGCAGCTTAGGGGGGGTTAACTATGGCTACACCTTC.

The rearrangement joins TRBV6-6 to TRBJ1-2, with 8 bases matching TRBD1. Trimming at V came to 6 bases and at J to 3 bases, leaving 6 bases not matched to a gene. CDR3 size: 14 residues. Per germline, CDR1 MNHNY and CDR2 SVGAGI (reference sequence). Written as DNA, the CDR3 is TGTGCCAGCAGGGGACAGGAAAGGGACTATGGCTACACCTTC. Translated, it gives CASRGQERDYGYTF.

This clone occurred once. The chain recombines TRBV6-5 with TRBJ1-6, with 7 bases fitting TRBD1. The V segment lost 4 bases and the J segment 7 bases; nucleotides outside the gene matches: 7. Looked up from germline, CDR1 is MNHEY and CDR2 is SVGAGI. The CDR3 extends over 15 amino acids. The CDR3 DNA reads TGTGCCAGCAGTTTGACCGGGACAGTAAATTCACCCCTCCACTTT. Protein: CASSLTGTVNSPLHF.

The CDR3 DNA follows: TGCGCCAGCCGGGAGGGGCCCATCGCCAAAAACATTCAGTACTTC. It is translated as CASREGPIAKNIQYF. The chain employs TRBV5-1 and TRBJ2-4; 8 nucleotides agree with TRBD2. This CDR3 contains 15 residues. Germline trimming cut 7 bases from V and 1 base from J; bases unmatched to any gene: 7. Germline assignment: CDR1 SGHRS and CDR2 YFSETQ.

This sequence joins TRBV5-1 and TRBJ1-2, with 7 positions matching TRBD1. The V gene's germline CDR1 is SGHRS and CDR2 YFSETQ. The CDR3 length is 13 residues. The ends lost 5 bases at V and 6 bases at J; junction bases unmatched: 7. CDR3 amino acids: CASSPDRADGYTF. The DNA for the CDR3 is TGCGCCAGCAGTCCTGACAGGGCGGATGGCTACACCTTC.

Here the CDR3 DNA reads TGTGCCAGCAGCTTAGGGGTAACCAGGGGACAAGAGACCCAGTACTTC. Translating it yields CASSLGVTRGQETQYF. The chain carries TRBV7-2 and TRBJ2-5, with a possible D match to TRBD1 (6 bases). The length of the CDR3 is 16 residues. V was clipped by 1 base and J by 2 bases, with 14 bases between them. Germline V gives CDR1 SGHTA, CDR2 FQGNSA.

The rearrangement uses TRBV11-3 and TRBJ2-6, with D tentatively TRBD1 (6 bases). Germline loops: CDR1 SGHNT, CDR2 YENEEA. V was clipped by 4 bases and J by 4 bases, with 11 bases between them. This CDR3 is 15 amino acids long. In DNA form, the CDR3 reads TGTGCCAGCAGCTCTGGGGGCCTCGGGGCCAACGTCCTGACTTTC. Translation gives CASSSGGLGANVLTF.

The V and J genes are TRBV5-1 and TRBJ1-3, with D hard to call. CDR1 is SGHRS and CDR2 is YFSETQ in the germline V gene. The CDR3 has 15 amino acids. V lost 0 bases to trimming and J lost 0 bases, with 7 bases between them. CDR3 DNA: TGCGCCAGCAGCTTGGGCACCGGCTCTGGAAACACCATATATTTT. Amino acids: CASSLGTGSGNTIYF.

J is TRBJ1-1 and V is TRBV12-3 or TRBV12-4, with D tentatively TRBD1 (5 bases). V was cut by 3 bases and J by 10 bases, with 12 bases left in between. The CDR3 is 12 amino acids. CDR3 residues: CASSLGGSRAFF. CDR3 bases: TGTGCCAGCAGTTTGGGGGGGAGTCGAGCTTTCTTT.

The rearrangement links TRBV2 to TRBJ2-5; TRBD1 matches 7 bases. The CDR3 is made up of 13 amino acids. V lost 4 bases to trimming and J lost 6 bases; unmatched junction nucleotides: 5. Germline values: CDR1 SNHLY, CDR2 FYNNEI. This chain's CDR3 is CASSVDRDQTQYF. The CDR3 coding sequence is TGTGCCAGCAGTGTAGACAGGGACCAGACCCAGTACTTC.

The J gene is TRBJ1-2, the V gene TRBV19; D unclear. This CDR3 is 14 amino acids long. Trimming stripped 3 bases from V and 1 base from J, with 9 bases between. CDR1 is LNHDA and CDR2 is SQIVND in the germline V gene (reference sequence). CDR3 in DNA: TGTGCCAGTAGTATCCAGTTATATAACTATGGCTACACCTTC. Translation: CASSIQLYNYGYTF.

The rearrangement links TRBV4-1 to TRBJ2-7; D not certain. CDR3 length equals 14 residues. The V and J ends lost 6 bases and 6 bases respectively, with 18 bases between them. CDR1 is MGHRA, CDR2 YSYEKL, per germline. CDR3 DNA: TGCGCCAGCAGACCCCAGATGGGCCTTGTCGAGCAGTACTTC. This sequence encodes CASRPQMGLVEQYF.

The CDR3 here is CASSQIGTDQETQYF. The CDR3 coding sequence is TGTGCCAGCAGTCAAATAGGGACAGACCAAGAGACCCAGTACTTC. The chain joins TRBV3-1 (or the pseudogene TRBV3-2) to TRBJ2-5, with TRBD1 matching over 7 bases. J was trimmed by 0 bases and V by 6 bases; bases with no gene match: 7. Per germline, CDR1 LGHDT and CDR2 YNNKEL (reference sequence). The CDR3 consists of 15 residues.

The chain employs TRBV10-3 and TRBJ1-2; D perhaps matches TRBD1 (6 bases). Trimming stripped 7 bases from V and 4 bases from J, with 13 bases between. The CDR3 has 13 amino acids. Germline CDR1 ENHRY, CDR2 SYGVKD. The CDR3 nucleotides are TGTGCCATCACCCTGGACAGTTCCTATGGCTACACCTTC. It encodes CAITLDSSYGYTF.

V is TRBV7-8 and J is TRBJ1-1, with D possibly matching TRBD1 (6 bases). Germline V lookup: CDR1 SGHVS, CDR2 FQNEAQ. V dropped 5 bases and J dropped 0 bases, with 13 bases sitting between them. This CDR3 has 15 residues. The CDR3 DNA follows: TGTGCCAGCAGCGTAGGAAGGGGGATGAACACTGAAGCTTTCTTT. Translated: CASSVGRGMNTEAFF.

The rearrangement uses TRBV29-1 and TRBJ2-1; the D gene is possibly TRBD2 (7 bases). CDR3 size: 15 residues. V gave up 2 bases and J gave up 1 base, with 12 bases separating them. CDR1 is SQVTM, CDR2 ANQGSEA, per germline. DNA of the CDR3: TGCAGCGTTGAAATGGGGGGGGCGTCCTACAATGAGCAGTTCTTC. Residues: CSVEMGGASYNEQFF.

This chain links TRBV6-5 with TRBJ2-3, with TRBD2 matching 10 bases. J lost 1 base, V lost 6 bases, and 4 bases had no gene match. Germline V gene sequence: CDR1 MNHEY, CDR2 SVGAGI. The CDR3 extends over 15 amino acids. The CDR3 sequence is CASRSGLAGTDTQYF. CDR3 in DNA: TGTGCCAGCAGATCCGGACTAGCGGGCACAGATACGCAGTATTTT.

This sequence joins TRBV6-2 or TRBV6-3 and TRBJ1-5; D might be TRBD1 (5 bases). From germline, CDR1 is MNHEY and CDR2 SVGEGT. Trimming removed 6 bases at V and 4 bases at J, with 25 bases between. This CDR3 spans 18 amino acids. The chain's CDR3 is CASSPYLGGDLTNQPQHF. CDR3 nucleotide sequence: TGTGCCAGCAGCCCCTACTTAGGAGGGGACCTTACTAATCAGCCCCAGCATTTT.

The rearrangement uses TRBV6-5 and TRBJ1-4, with TRBD1 identical over 7 bases. The length of the CDR3 is 14 residues. V gave up 8 bases and J gave up 8 bases; unmatched junction bases: 11. Germline V gene sequence: CDR1 MNHEY, CDR2 SVGAGI. The CDR3 DNA follows: TGTGCCAGCTTTTGGACAGGAGGGGGGGAAAAACTGTTTTTT. Translated: CASFWTGGGEKLFF.

The rearrangement joins TRBV5-1 to TRBJ2-5; 13 bases are a match to TRBD2. The germline CDR1 and CDR2 sequences are SGHRS and YFSETQ. The CDR3 extends over 15 amino acids. V trimming: 4 bases; J trimming: 7 bases; junction bases outside the gene matches: 7. The CDR3 here is CASSGTSGVQRTQYF. CDR3 DNA sequence: TGCGCCAGCAGCGGGACTAGCGGGGTCCAAAGGACCCAGTACTTC. The complete variable domain, with remaining parts taken from reference TRBV5-1 and TRBJ2-5, reads KAGVTQTPRYLIKTRGQQVTLSCSPISGHRSVSWYQQTPGQGLQFLFEYFSETQRNKGNFPGRFSGRQFSNSRSEMNVSTLELGDSALYLCASSGTSGVQRTQYFGPGTRLLVL.

The chain recombines TRBV6-5 with TRBJ2-7, with TRBD1 matching over 10 bases. CDR1 is MNHEY and CDR2 is SVGAGI in the germline V gene. This CDR3 spans 13 amino acids. J gave up 5 bases and V 6 bases, and 4 bases lay outside the gene matches. The DNA for the CDR3 is TGTGCCAGCAGCCGGGACAGGGGCCACGAGCAGTACTTC. It yields the protein CASSRDRGHEQYF.

The rearrangement uses TRBV6-5 and TRBJ1-2, with a weak D call TRBD1 (6 bases). The CDR3 is 13 residues long. CDR1 is MNHEY, CDR2 SVGAGI, per germline. V lost 2 bases and J 8 bases, leaving 12 bases between the germline ends. This CDR3 reads CASSYPGAIGYTF. CDR3 DNA sequence: TGTGCCAGCAGTTACCCAGGGGCGATCGGCTACACCTTC.

The rearrangement uses TRBV6-5 and TRBJ1-2, with a possible D match to TRBD1 (6 bases). CDR1 MNHEY and CDR2 SVGAGI come from the germline V gene. The V end lost 7 bases, the J end lost 8 bases, and 14 bases lay between the germline ends. CDR3 length: 12 amino acids. The CDR3 sequence is CASISQGNGYTF. CDR3 in DNA: TGTGCCAGCATCAGTCAGGGGAACGGCTACACCTTC.

The genes are TRBV6-6 and TRBJ1-1; 12 bases match TRBD1. Germline CDR1 reads MNHNY; CDR2 reads SVGAGI (reference sequence). The junction had 13 bases not matched to a gene; V was cut back by 7 bases and J by 10 bases. The CDR3 covers 15 residues. CDR3 in amino acids: CASTPYGDRGRVAFF. CDR3 nucleotide sequence: TGTGCCAGCACTCCTTACGGGGACAGGGGGCGAGTAGCTTTCTTT.

This clone has just one count. The chain uses TRBV13 and TRBJ2-1; TRBD2 aligns across 8 bases. Trimming took 6 bases from V and 5 from J; bases not matched to a gene: 12. The germline V gene encodes CDR1 PRHDT and CDR2 FYEKMQ (reference sequence). The CDR3 has 16 amino acids. CDR3 amino acids: CASRPPPLADHNEQFF. DNA of the CDR3: TGTGCCAGCAGACCGCCCCCACTAGCGGACCACAATGAGCAGTTCTTC.

The genes are TRBV11-2 and TRBJ2-5; D might be TRBD1 (5 bases). The CDR3 runs 15 residues. V was shortened by 3 bases and J by 5 bases, with 16 bases between the two germline ends. The germline V gene encodes CDR1 SGHAT and CDR2 FQNNGV. This CDR3 reads CASSFGAGPRETQYF. The CDR3, as DNA: TGTGCCAGCAGCTTCGGAGCAGGGCCTAGGGAGACCCAGTACTTC. Full variable domain (remainder filled in from reference TRBV11-2 and TRBJ2-5): EAGVAQSPRYKIIEKRQSVAFWCNPISGHATLYWYQQILGQGPKLLIQFQNNGVVDDSQLPKDRFSAERLKGVDSTLKIQPAKLEDSAVYLCASSFGAGPRETQYFGPGTRLLVL.

The chain recombines TRBV3-1 (or the pseudogene TRBV3-2) with TRBJ2-7; the match to TRBD2 covers 11 bases. The CDR3 has 18 residues. Germline V gene data show CDR1 as LGHDT and CDR2 as YNNKEL (reference sequence). Losses at the gene ends were 0 bases for V and 4 bases for J; bases not matched to a gene: 11. The CDR3 region is CASSQEIAGGPMGYEQYF. CDR3 coding DNA: TGTGCCAGCAGCCAAGAAATAGCGGGGGGGCCTATGGGGTACGAGCAGTACTTC.

The rearrangement joins TRBV9 to TRBJ2-3; D remains unclear. This CDR3 spans 15 amino acids. V lost 6 bases, J lost 0 bases, and 14 bases lay in between. Germline V gene sequence: CDR1 SGDLS, CDR2 YYNGEE. This CDR3 is CASTTLSASTDTQYF. CDR3 coding DNA: TGTGCCAGCACCACGCTAAGTGCTAGCACAGATACGCAGTATTTT.

CDR3 protein: CASSPGGGGYEQYF. In DNA, the CDR3 is TGTGCCAGCTCACCAGGGGGAGGCGGTTACGAGCAGTACTTC. The gene calls are TRBV18 and TRBJ2-7, with D perhaps matching TRBD2 (6 bases). Per the germline V gene, CDR1 is KGHSH and CDR2 is LQKENI. This CDR3 spans 14 amino acids. With 2 bases removed from V and 4 bases from J, the gap between germline ends came to 12 bases. The complete variable domain, with remaining parts taken from reference TRBV18 and TRBJ2-7, reads NAGVMQNPRHLVRRRGQEARLRCSPMKGHSHVYWYRQLPEEGLKFMVYLQKENIIDESGMPKERFSAEFPKEGPSILRIQQVVRGDSAAYFCASSPGGGGYEQYFGPGTRLTVT.

The CDR3 nucleotides are TGTGCCAGCAGTTTTCTACAGGGAGACACCAATCAGCCCCAGCATTTT. Residues: CASSFLQGDTNQPQHF. The chain recombines TRBV6-5 with TRBJ1-5; tentative D call: TRBD1 (6 bases). V was trimmed by 4 bases and J by 3 bases, leaving 16 bases between them. Germline V gene data show CDR1 as MNHEY and CDR2 as SVGAGI. This CDR3 contains 16 residues.